One and the same sample provided the 15 T cell receptor beta chains below, sequenced in a study of cytomegalovirus exposure and HLA in healthy donors (dated by TCRdb to between 2016 and 2019). The library was generated by the immunoSEQ multiplex PCR assay. For the multiplex PCR, a mixture combining 60 forward primers for TCR Vbeta segments and 13 reverse primers for TCR Jbeta segments was used. Not all clones reach the TCRdb copy of this immuneACCESS table, which keeps in-frame sequences only. Checked studies attribute under half of the gap to unresolved V genes and leave the rest unexplained. Counted in this sample were approximately 110,000 clones; roughly 82% of them appeared once. The top ten hold roughly 13% of the sample. Sequenced sample: PBMCs. These receptors were obtained from a woman aged 55-70 years in good health and CMV-seropositive.

The V call is TRBV7-6, the J call TRBJ1-1, with TRBD1 identical over 8 bases. J gave up 0 bases and V 4 bases, and 4 bases lay outside the gene matches. CDR3 length equals 15 residues. Germline V gives CDR1 SGHVS, CDR2 FNYEAQ. The CDR3 DNA reads as TGTGCCAGCAGCTCGAGACAGGGGATGAACACTGAAGCTTTCTTT. It yields the protein CASSSRQGMNTEAFF.

The gene calls are TRBV11-2 and TRBJ2-1, with 9 positions matching TRBD2. Germline V CDR1 and CDR2: SGHAT, FQNNGV. V gave up 2 bases and J gave up 4 bases; unmatched junction bases: 9. This CDR3 is 17 amino acids long. Here the CDR3 reads CASSLPPTSGPYNEQFF. The CDR3 nucleotides are TGTGCCAGCAGCTTACCCCCGACTAGCGGACCGTACAATGAGCAGTTCTTC.

Only a few counts were recorded for this clone. The chain has TRBV6-1 and TRBJ1-6; possible D gene TRBD1, 6 bases. Germline V lookup: CDR1 MNHNS, CDR2 SASEGT. The CDR3 consists of 17 residues. With 2 bases removed from V and 7 bases from J, the gap between germline ends came to 18 bases. CDR3 amino acids: CASSEQPTGRVNSPLHF. CDR3 nucleotide sequence: TGTGCCAGCAGTGAACAGCCTACAGGGAGAGTAAATTCACCCCTCCACTTT.

This clone was recorded a few times. This chain uses TRBV11-2 with TRBJ1-1; no clear D gene. The germline CDR1 and CDR2 sequences are SGHAT and FQNNGV. Between the trimmed V and J ends, which lost 5 bases and 1 base, there was a span of 5 bases. The CDR3 runs 12 residues. The CDR3 DNA sequence: TGTGCCAGCAGCACACAGAACACTGAAGCTTTCTTT. It encodes CASSTQNTEAFF.

This chain links TRBV7-9 with TRBJ2-6, with 9 bases fitting TRBD1. Germline V gene lookup returns CDR1 SEHNR and CDR2 FQNEAQ (reference sequence). The CDR3 has 16 amino acids. Germline trimming cut 8 bases from V and 0 bases from J; bases unmatched to any gene: 5. CDR3 sequence (DNA): TGTGCCAGCGGTACAGGGGGCCTCTCTGGGGCCAACGTCCTGACTTTC. Its translation: CASGTGGLSGANVLTF. Looking up the rest from reference TRBV7-9 and TRBJ2-6 gives the full variable domain: DTGVSQNPRHKITKRGQNVTFRCDPISEHNRLYWYRQTLGQGPEFLTYFQNEAQLEKSRLLSDRFSAERPKGSFSTLEIQRTEQGDSAMYLCASGTGGLSGANVLTFGAGSRLTVL.

V and J are TRBV9 and TRBJ2-7, with D possibly being TRBD2 (6 bases). V was shortened by 0 bases and J by 6 bases, with 13 bases between the two germline ends. Per germline, CDR1 SGDLS and CDR2 YYNGEE. CDR3 length equals 14 residues. The CDR3 coding sequence is TGTGCCAGCAGCGTAGGGGACTCCCTCGCCGAGCAGTACTTC. Its translation: CASSVGDSLAEQYF.

CDR3 in amino acids: CASSHGQPHVLLNTEAFF. The DNA for the CDR3 is TGTGCCAGCAGCCATGGACAGCCCCATGTCCTTCTGAACACTGAAGCTTTCTTT. The genes are TRBV5-6 and TRBJ1-1; D perhaps matches TRBD1 (6 bases). The CDR3 covers 18 residues. Trimming shortened V by 4 bases and J by 0 bases, and 22 bases separated the two germline ends. Looked up from germline, CDR1 is SGHDT and CDR2 is YYEEEE.

This chain connects TRBV28 to TRBJ1-2, with a possible D match to TRBD1 (6 bases). Trimming took off 5 bases at V and 4 bases at J, with 11 bases between the two ends. The CDR3 length is 13 residues. The germline V gene encodes CDR1 MDHEN and CDR2 SYDVKM. CDR3 nucleotides: TGTGCCAGCAGTGGAGGACAGCCCTATGGCTACACCTTC. It codes for CASSGGQPYGYTF.

Notes on this clone: The junction departs from the called germline gene at one end, perhaps through a read error. The gene calls are TRBV7-9 and TRBJ1-2; a possible D gene is TRBD1 (5 bases). The CDR3 contains 13 residues. Germline lookup yields CDR1 SEHNR and CDR2 FQNEAQ (reference sequence). This CDR3 is CSSSLTGFYGYTF. Written as DNA, the CDR3 is TGTTCCAGCAGCTTAACAGGATTCTATGGCTACACCTTC.

This chain joins TRBV5-1 and TRBJ2-1; TRBD1 aligns across 10 bases. In germline, CDR1 is SGHRS, CDR2 YFSETQ. The CDR3 is made up of 16 amino acids. With V trimmed by 4 bases and J by 7 bases, 11 bases remained unmatched. The CDR3 is CASSPLVGTGENEQFF. The CDR3 region has the DNA TGCGCCAGCAGCCCCTTGGTGGGGACAGGGGAAAATGAGCAGTTCTTC.

V is TRBV2 and J is TRBJ1-2; the match to TRBD1 covers 8 bases. This CDR3 is 14 amino acids long. The V gene end was trimmed by 5 bases and the J gene end by 3 bases; junction bases not matched to a gene: 5. The germline V gene encodes CDR1 SNHLY and CDR2 FYNNEI. The CDR3 DNA is TGTGCCAGCAGTCTTCAGGGGGCTTACTATGGCTACACCTTC. Translating it yields CASSLQGAYYGYTF. Based on the CDR3 plus reference TRBV2 and TRBJ1-2, the full variable domain is EPEVTQTPSHQVTQMGQEVILRCVPISNHLYFYWYRQILGQKVEFLVSFYNNEISEKSEIFDDQFSVERPDGSNFTLKIRSTKLEDSAMYFCASSLQGAYYGYTFGSGTRLTVV.

V gene TRBV4-1 combines with J gene TRBJ2-7, with TRBD1 identical over 10 bases. The CDR3 length is 16 residues. Germline-derived CDR1 and CDR2 are MGHRA and YSYEKL. J gave up 6 bases and V 1 base, and 9 bases lay outside the gene matches. CDR3 in amino acids: CASSQGAGTGAFEQYF. The CDR3 DNA is TGCGCCAGCAGCCAAGGCGCCGGGACAGGGGCGTTCGAGCAGTACTTC.

The V and J genes are TRBV6-4 and TRBJ2-4; no definite D call. The CDR3 covers 15 residues. Germline V gene lookup returns CDR1 MRHNA and CDR2 SNTAGT. V shed 3 bases and J shed 2 bases, with 11 bases lying between them. In nucleotides, the CDR3 is TGTGCCAGCAGTGAAACGGGTGTTCCCAAAAACATTCAGTACTTC. As protein: CASSETGVPKNIQYF.

CDR3 protein: CASTLEGANYGYTF. The CDR3 bases are TGTGCCAGCACCCTAGAGGGGGCTAACTATGGCTACACCTTC. V is TRBV7-2 and J is TRBJ1-2; D is possibly TRBD1 (6 bases). V lost 7 bases to trimming and J lost 0 bases, with 12 bases between them. The CDR3 contains 14 residues. The germline V gene has CDR1 SGHTA and CDR2 FQGNSA.

About this clone: Additional DNA sequences in this sample encode the identical CDR3. The J gene is TRBJ1-5, the V gene TRBV5-6; no clear D gene. Germline CDR1 and CDR2: SGHDT and YYEEEE. The CDR3 runs to 15 residues. The germline V and J ends were trimmed by 0 bases and 0 bases, with 7 bases remaining between them. The CDR3 nucleotides are TGTGCCAGCAGCTTGGGGCAGTATAGCAATCAGCCCCAGCATTTT. Protein product: CASSLGQYSNQPQHF.